This entry features one T cell receptor (beta chain) sequence. The antigen is undetermined. TCRdb reprocessed the reads via MiXCR and lists one record per CDR3 protein. Of 84,000 or so distinct CDR3 sequences in the sample, about half were seen once. The sample originates from a study of T cell repertoires in cytomegalovirus infection. The germline CDR1 and CDR2 sequences are SNHLY and FYNNEI. V was cut by 10 bases and J by 6 bases, with 18 bases left in between. The CDR3 extends over 13 amino acids. V usage is TRBV2 and J usage is TRBJ1-2, with D unclear. The sequenced sample was CD8+ T cells from cultured PBMCs, obtained from culture after CMV antigen stimulation. The clonotype was recovered from a human donor in good health (CMV status not recorded). Some clones in this sample may be carry-over from other donors' samples. CDR3 amino acids: CATCLGLLNGYTF. CDR3 sequence (DNA): TGTGCCACTTGCCTCGGACTGCTCAATGGCTACACCTTC.